What follows describes a single T cell receptor (beta chain). Antigen unknown. The data were obtained in a study of CD4+ T cells in melanoma. Study-wide points: In melanoma, neoantigen-specific CD4+ T cells reportedly differed in differentiation state. A reported correlation linked neoantigen-specific CD4+ T cells to CD8+, macrophage and B cell function.

Clones were sequenced by immunoSEQ multiplex PCR, and TCRdb holds only the in-frame ones, with some missing. The data contain over 100,000 clones, about nine tenths of them singletons. J lost 0 bases, V lost 2 bases, and 1 base had no gene match. The V gene's germline CDR1 is MGHRA and CDR2 YSYEKL. The CDR3 consists of 14 residues. The V and J genes are TRBV4-1 and TRBJ2-7; 7 nucleotides agree with TRBD2. Material: peripheral blood. This receptor was taken from a human donor with melanoma. CDR3 DNA: TGCGCCAGCAGCCAATGGACTAGCTCCTACGAGCAGTACTTC. It encodes CASSQWTSSYEQYF.